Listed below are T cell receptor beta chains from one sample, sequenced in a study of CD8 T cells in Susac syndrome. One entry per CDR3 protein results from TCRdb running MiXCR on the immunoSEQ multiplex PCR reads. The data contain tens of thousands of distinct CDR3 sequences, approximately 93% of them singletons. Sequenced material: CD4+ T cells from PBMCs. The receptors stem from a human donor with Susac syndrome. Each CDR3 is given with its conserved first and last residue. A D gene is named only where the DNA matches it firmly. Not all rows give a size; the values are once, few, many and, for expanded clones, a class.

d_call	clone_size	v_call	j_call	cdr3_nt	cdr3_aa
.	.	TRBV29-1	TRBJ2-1	TGCAGCGTCGGCGACAGGAGCTCCTACAATGAGCAGTTCTTC	CSVGDRSSYNEQFF
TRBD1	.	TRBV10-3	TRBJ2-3	TGTGCCATCAGTGAGCCCGGGACAGCTAGCACAGATACGCAGTATTTT	CAISEPGTASTDTQYF
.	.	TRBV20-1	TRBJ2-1	TGCAGTGCTAGACTACTACTCCCCTTAGTACGCAATGAGCAGTTCTTC	CSARLLLPLVRNEQFF
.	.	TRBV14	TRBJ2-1	TGTGCCAGCAGCCGGGACATGGTAAGGAACAATGAGCAGTTCTTC	CASSRDMVRNNEQFF
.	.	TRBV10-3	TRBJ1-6	TGTGCCATCAGTGGAGGAGGAGGAGGGAAGGGTTCACCCCTCCACTTT	CAISGGGGGKGSPLHF
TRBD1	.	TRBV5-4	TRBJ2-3	TGTGCCAGCAGCTTGGGGGGACAGGTCACAGATACGCAGTATTTT	CASSLGGQVTDTQYF
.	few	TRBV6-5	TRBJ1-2	TGTGCCAGCAGTTACTTGAGTCCTAACTATGGCTACACCTTC	CASSYLSPNYGYTF
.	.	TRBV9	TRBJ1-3	TGTGCCAGCAGCCCAGCAGGGCCTGGAAACACCATATATTTT	CASSPAGPGNTIYF
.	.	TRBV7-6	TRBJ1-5	TGTGCCAGCAGCTCACAGGCTAATCAGCCCCAGCATTTT	CASSSQANQPQHF
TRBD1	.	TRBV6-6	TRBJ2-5	TGTGCCAGCAGTTACTCCGGGACAGGGGGCGCAGAGACCCAGTACTTC	CASSYSGTGGAETQYF
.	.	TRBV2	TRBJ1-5	TGTGCCAGCAGTAGAGGGGCTGGTCAGCCCCAGCATTTT	CASSRGAGQPQHF
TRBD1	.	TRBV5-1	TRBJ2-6	TGCGCCAGCAGCCCCAGGGACAGGGAAAGCTCTGGGGCCAACGTCCTGACTTTC	CASSPRDRESSGANVLTF
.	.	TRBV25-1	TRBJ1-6	TGTGCCAGCACTGAAACAGGGAGATCACCCCTCCACTTT	CASTETGRSPLHF
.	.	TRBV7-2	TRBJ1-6	TGTGCCAGCAGCTTAGGTGAAACCTATAATTCACCCCTCCACTTT	CASSLGETYNSPLHF
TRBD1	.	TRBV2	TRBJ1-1	TGTGCCAGCACTAGGGACAGGGATGGAACTGAAGCTTTCTTT	CASTRDRDGTEAFF
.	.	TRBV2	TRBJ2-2	TGTGCCAGCAACCTGATGGGGGTTAACACCGGGGAGCTGTTTTTT	CASNLMGVNTGELFF
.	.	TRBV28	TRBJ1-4	TGTGCCAGCAGTTTAGGGGGTTGGGGTGAAAAACTGTTTTTT	CASSLGGWGEKLFF
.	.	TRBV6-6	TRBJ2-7	TGTGCCAGCACAGGCTCCGGTGCCTACGAGCAGTACTTC	CASTGSGAYEQYF
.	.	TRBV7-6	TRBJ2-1	TGTGCCAGCAGCTTAACATACGGGACAACCTACAATGAGCAGTTCTTC	CASSLTYGTTYNEQFF
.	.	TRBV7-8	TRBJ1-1	TGTGCCAGCAGCTTAGCGAGGAAAATTGAAGCTTTCTTT	CASSLARKIEAFF
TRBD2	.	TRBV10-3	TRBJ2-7	TGTGCCATCAGCGAGACTAGCGGGGGTTCCTACGAGCAGTACTTC	CAISETSGGSYEQYF
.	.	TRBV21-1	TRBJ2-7	TGTGCCAGCAGCAAAATGGAATTAGCGGGGGGGAAGCGCGAGCAGTACTTC	CASSKMELAGGKREQYF
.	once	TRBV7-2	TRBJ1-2	TGTGCCAGCAGCCTTGTAGGAGCTAACTATGGCTACACCTTC	CASSLVGANYGYTF
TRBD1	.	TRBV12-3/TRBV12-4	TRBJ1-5	TGTGCCAGCAGCTACAGGGGCCTCGCAAATCAGCCCCAGCATTTT	CASSYRGLANQPQHF
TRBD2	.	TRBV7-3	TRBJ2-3	TGTGCCAGCAGCTCGGGACTAGCGGGGGGCCCAGCTAGCACAGATACGCAGTATTTT	CASSSGLAGGPASTDTQYF
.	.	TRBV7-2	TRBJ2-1	TGTGCCAGCAGCTTAGTTGGTGGGGTGCGTTACAATGAGCAGTTCTTC	CASSLVGGVRYNEQFF
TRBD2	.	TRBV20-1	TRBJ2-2	TGCAGTGCTAGGCCCGGGGGGAGCACCGGGGAGCTGTTTTTT	CSARPGGSTGELFF
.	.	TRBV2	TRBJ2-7	TGTGCCAGTGGCCCAGGGCTAGGCTACGAGCAGTACTTC	CASGPGLGYEQYF
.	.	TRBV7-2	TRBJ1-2	TGTGCCAGCAGCTTAGATGCAGGGTTACAGCCCTATGGCTACACCTTC	CASSLDAGLQPYGYTF
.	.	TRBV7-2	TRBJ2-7	TGTGCCAGCAGCTTCGGGACATTCTCCTACGAGCAGTACTTC	CASSFGTFSYEQYF
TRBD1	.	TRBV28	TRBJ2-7	TGTGCCAGCCAACACCGCAGGGGGTACTCCTACGAGCAGTACTTC	CASQHRRGYSYEQYF
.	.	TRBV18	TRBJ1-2	TGTGCCAGCGCCGCGCCAGGGGATATAAGCGGCTACACCTTC	CASAAPGDISGYTF
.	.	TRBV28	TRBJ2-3	TGTGCCAGCATTCCGACGCCGGGTGGCACTAGCACAGATACGCAGTATTTT	CASIPTPGGTSTDTQYF
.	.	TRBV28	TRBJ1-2	TGTGCCAGCAGTTTGGGCGTGAGGGGCTACACCTTC	CASSLGVRGYTF
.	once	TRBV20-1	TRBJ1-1	TGCAGTGCTAGAGAGCCGGGTGTCACTGAAGCTTTCTTT	CSAREPGVTEAFF
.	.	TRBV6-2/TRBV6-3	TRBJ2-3	TGTGCCAGCAGTTACGGGGGGGCGAGCACAGATACGCAGTATTTT	CASSYGGASTDTQYF
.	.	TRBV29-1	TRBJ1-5	TGCAGCGTTGAGCCGGGGGGCGGCCAGCCCCAGCATTTT	CSVEPGGGQPQHF
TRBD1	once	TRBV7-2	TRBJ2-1	TGTGCCAGCAGCTTAGACTTGGACAGGGTTTATGAGCAGTTCTTC	CASSLDLDRVYEQFF
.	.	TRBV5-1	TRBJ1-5	TGCGCCAGCAGCGAGAGGGGTCGGAGTCAGCCCCAGCATTTT	CASSERGRSQPQHF
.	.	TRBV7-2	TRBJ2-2	TGTGCCAGCAGCGTCCTTTCCCACACCGGGGAGCTGTTTTTT	CASSVLSHTGELFF
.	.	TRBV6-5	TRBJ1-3	TGTGCCAGCAGTTACTCGGGGAACTCTGGAAACACCATATATTTT	CASSYSGNSGNTIYF
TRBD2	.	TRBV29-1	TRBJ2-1	TGCAGCGTTCCCCGGGGGGGCCCCTACAATGAGCAGTTCTTC	CSVPRGGPYNEQFF
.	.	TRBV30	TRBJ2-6	TGTGCCTGGAGTCCCCTGGGGCGCTCTGGGGCCAACGTCCTGACTTTC	CAWSPLGRSGANVLTF
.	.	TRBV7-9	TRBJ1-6	TGTGCCAGCAGCCTAGTCCCCTCAGGGCGGGGTTCACCCCTCCACTTT	CASSLVPSGRGSPLHF
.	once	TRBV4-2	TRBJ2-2	TGTGCCAGCAGCCCCCGGACGGAGTTACGGGCCGGGGAGCTGTTTTTT	CASSPRTELRAGELFF
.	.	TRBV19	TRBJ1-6	TGTGCCAGTAGTATAGTCGTCCGCTCGCCCCTCCACTTT	CASSIVVRSPLHF
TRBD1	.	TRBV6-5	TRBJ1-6	TGTGCCAGCAACCCACAGGGGAATAATTCACCCCTCCACTTT	CASNPQGNNSPLHF
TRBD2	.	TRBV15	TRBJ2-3	TGTGCCACCAGCAGATCCGGAGCGGGGAACACAGATACGCAGTATTTT	CATSRSGAGNTDTQYF
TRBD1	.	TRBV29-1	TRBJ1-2	TGCAGCGTGAAGGGACAGGGAACGGGTGGCTACACCTTC	CSVKGQGTGGYTF
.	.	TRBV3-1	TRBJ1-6	TGTGCCAGCAGCCCGGTCGATAATTCACCCCTCCACTTT	CASSPVDNSPLHF
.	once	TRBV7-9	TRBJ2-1	TGTGCCAGCAGCTTTTGGGGGTCGGGCTACAATGAGCAGTTCTTC	CASSFWGSGYNEQFF
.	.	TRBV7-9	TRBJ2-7	TGTGCCAGCAGCGACAGGGTAGCGGGCGAGCAGTACTTC	CASSDRVAGEQYF